These 5 T cell receptor beta chains share one sample of origin, sequenced in a study of shared T cell receptors in the human thymus. TCRdb's copy holds only in-frame clones and misses some; the assay was immunoSEQ multiplex PCR. The profile shows approximately 580,000 clones, approximately 78% of them singletons. Separately, the same data were catalogued under a study of human thymus T cells.

Specimen: thymocytes. These receptor sequences come from a boy under three years old with a congenital heart defect.

V is TRBV19 and J is TRBJ1-5; D gene unclear. Per the germline V gene, CDR1 is LNHDA and CDR2 is SQIVND (reference sequence). The CDR3 is made up of 19 amino acids. V lost 5 bases and J 0 bases, leaving 23 bases between the germline ends. The chain's CDR3 is CASSAGRSRSSYSNQPQHF. The CDR3 DNA is TGTGCCAGTAGTGCCGGGAGATCTAGGTCCTCTTATAGCAATCAGCCCCAGCATTTT.

On this clone: In the same sample, other DNA sequences code for this CDR3. V gene TRBV27 combines with J gene TRBJ2-7; 13 bases are shared with TRBD2. The V gene's germline CDR1 is MNHEY and CDR2 SMNVEV (reference sequence). With V trimmed by 5 bases and J by 0 bases, 4 bases remained unmatched. This CDR3 has 16 amino acids. Written as DNA, the CDR3 is TGTGCCAGCAGTCCACGGACTAGCGGGAGCTCCTACGAGCAGTACTTC. It yields the protein CASSPRTSGSSYEQYF.

The chain has TRBV5-1 and TRBJ2-7; TRBD1 matches at 9 bases. From germline, CDR1 is SGHRS and CDR2 YFSETQ. The junction had 11 bases not matched to a gene; V was cut back by 5 bases and J by 5 bases. There are 15 residues in the CDR3. CDR3 coding DNA: TGCGCCAGCAGAAAGGACCGGGACAGGGAAAACGAGCAGTACTTC. Its translation is CASRKDRDRENEQYF.

The chain links TRBV5-1 to TRBJ2-1; 16 bases line up with TRBD2. V lost 2 bases, J lost 7 bases, and 6 bases stayed unmatched. This CDR3 has 17 amino acids. Per germline, CDR1 SGHRS and CDR2 YFSETQ. The DNA of the CDR3 is TGCGCCAGCAGCTTAGCCGGGACTAGCGGGAGGGGGAATGAGCAGTTCTTC. Protein product: CASSLAGTSGRGNEQFF.

The rearrangement joins TRBV4-3 to TRBJ1-1; a possible D gene is TRBD1 (6 bases). Germline CDR1 is LGHNA and CDR2 is YSLEER. V lost 4 bases and J lost 4, with 19 bases in between. This CDR3 has 16 residues. The CDR3 here is CASSRQDGTSGTEAFF. The CDR3 DNA reads TGCGCCAGCAGCCGCCAAGACGGGACATCGGGCACTGAAGCTTTCTTT.